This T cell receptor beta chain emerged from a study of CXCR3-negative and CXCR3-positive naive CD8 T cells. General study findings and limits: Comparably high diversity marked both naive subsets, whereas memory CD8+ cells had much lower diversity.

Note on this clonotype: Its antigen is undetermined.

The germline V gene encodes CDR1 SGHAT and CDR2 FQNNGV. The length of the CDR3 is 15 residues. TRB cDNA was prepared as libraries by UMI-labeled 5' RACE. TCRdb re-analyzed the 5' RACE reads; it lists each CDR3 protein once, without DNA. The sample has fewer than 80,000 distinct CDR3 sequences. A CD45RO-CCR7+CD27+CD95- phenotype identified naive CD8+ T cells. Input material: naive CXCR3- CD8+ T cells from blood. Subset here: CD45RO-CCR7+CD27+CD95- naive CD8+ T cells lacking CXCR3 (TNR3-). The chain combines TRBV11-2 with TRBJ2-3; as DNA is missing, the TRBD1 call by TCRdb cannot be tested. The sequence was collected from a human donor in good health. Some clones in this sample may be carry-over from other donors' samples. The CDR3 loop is CASSFGTGDTDTQYF.